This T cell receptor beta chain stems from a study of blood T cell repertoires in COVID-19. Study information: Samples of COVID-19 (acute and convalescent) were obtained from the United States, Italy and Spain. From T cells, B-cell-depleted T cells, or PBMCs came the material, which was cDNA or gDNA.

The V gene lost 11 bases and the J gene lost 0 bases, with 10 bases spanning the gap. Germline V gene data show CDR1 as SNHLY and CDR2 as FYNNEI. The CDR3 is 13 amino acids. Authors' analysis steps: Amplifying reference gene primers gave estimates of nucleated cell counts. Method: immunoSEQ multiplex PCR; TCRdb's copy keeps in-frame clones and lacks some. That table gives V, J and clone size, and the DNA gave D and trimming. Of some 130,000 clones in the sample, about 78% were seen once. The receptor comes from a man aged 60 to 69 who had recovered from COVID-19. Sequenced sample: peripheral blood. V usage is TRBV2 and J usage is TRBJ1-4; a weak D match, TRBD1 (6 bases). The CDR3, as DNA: TGTGCCGCCGGACAGTCAACTAATGAAAAACTGTTTTTT. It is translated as CAAGQSTNEKLFF.